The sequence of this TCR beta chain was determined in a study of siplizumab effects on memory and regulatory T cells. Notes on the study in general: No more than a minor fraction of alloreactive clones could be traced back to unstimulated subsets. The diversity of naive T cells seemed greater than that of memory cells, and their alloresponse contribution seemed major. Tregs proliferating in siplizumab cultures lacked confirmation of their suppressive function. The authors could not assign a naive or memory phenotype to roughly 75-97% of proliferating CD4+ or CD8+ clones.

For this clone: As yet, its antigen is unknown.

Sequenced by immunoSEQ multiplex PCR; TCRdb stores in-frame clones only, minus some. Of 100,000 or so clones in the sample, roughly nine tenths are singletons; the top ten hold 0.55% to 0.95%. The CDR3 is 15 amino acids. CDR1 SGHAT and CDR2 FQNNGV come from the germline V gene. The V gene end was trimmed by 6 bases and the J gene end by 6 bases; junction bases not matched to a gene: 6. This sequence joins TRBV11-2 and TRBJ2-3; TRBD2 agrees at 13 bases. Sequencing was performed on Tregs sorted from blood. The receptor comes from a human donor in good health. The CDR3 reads CASRLGTSGTDTQYF. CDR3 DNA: TGTGCCAGCAGACTAGGGACTAGCGGGACTGATACGCAGTATTTT.